The source of this T cell receptor (beta chain) is a study of cytomegalovirus exposure and HLA in healthy donors. This CDR3 has 17 amino acids. Germline V lookup: CDR1 SGHAT, CDR2 FQDESV (reference sequence). The J segment lost 7 bases and the V segment lost 4 bases, leaving 14 bases of the junction unmatched. Findings and caveats of the study: It was approximately 150 TCR beta chains that were listed as cytomegalovirus-associated. Some highly shared sequence variants likely arose as a pipeline artifact. Reports indicated that the classifier achieved high specificity and sensitivity in diagnosing cytomegalovirus status.

PCR involved 60 Vbeta and 13 Jbeta primers. Here immunoSEQ multiplex PCR was the method, and the copy in TCRdb shows in-frame clones only, minus some. The data show almost 200,000 clones, about 85% seen once. Worth noting for this clone: Its antigen is still unknown.

Each donor was healthy, and each was a bone marrow donor. The sequencing sample was made of PBMCs. The sequence derives from a male donor in good health and CMV-seropositive. The chain links TRBV11-1 to TRBJ2-2, with 8 bases matching TRBD2. The CDR3 protein is CASSSGGSGSTIGELFF. The CDR3 DNA sequence: TGTGCCAGCAGCTCCGGGGGCAGCGGGAGTACTATCGGGGAGCTGTTTTTT. Complete variable domain (other parts from reference TRBV11-1 and TRBJ2-2): EAEVAQSPRYKITEKSQAVAFWCDPISGHATLYWYRQILGQGPELLVQFQDESVVDDSQLPKDRFSAERLKGVDSTLKIQPAELGDSAMYLCASSSGGSGSTIGELFFGEGSRLTVL.